The sequence of this T cell receptor (beta chain) was determined in a study of blood T cell repertoires in COVID-19. As for the study in general: Spain, Italy and the United States supplied samples that represented acute and convalescent COVID-19. PBMCs, B-cell-depleted T cells, or T cells were the source of the cDNA or gDNA that made up the material.

Study processing details: By means of reference gene primer amplification, nucleated cell counts were estimated. Only in-frame clones appear in the TCRdb table, and some are missing; sequencing was by immunoSEQ multiplex PCR. For V, J and clone size, that table is used; D and trimming come from the DNA. The sample records approximately 69,000 clones, about 80% being singletons. The CDR3 runs to 16 residues. Germline loops: CDR1 SGHNT, CDR2 YYREEE (reference sequence). Trimming cost V 1 base and J 1 base; bases outside gene matches: 2. The clonotype comes from a woman aged 80 or older with acute or convalescent COVID-19. The sample taken for sequencing was peripheral blood. This chain links TRBV5-4 with TRBJ1-3, with 10 bases matching TRBD1. Here the CDR3 DNA reads TGTGCCAGCAGCTTGATGGACAGGGGGTCTGGAAACACCATATATTTT. This sequence encodes CASSLMDRGSGNTIYF.